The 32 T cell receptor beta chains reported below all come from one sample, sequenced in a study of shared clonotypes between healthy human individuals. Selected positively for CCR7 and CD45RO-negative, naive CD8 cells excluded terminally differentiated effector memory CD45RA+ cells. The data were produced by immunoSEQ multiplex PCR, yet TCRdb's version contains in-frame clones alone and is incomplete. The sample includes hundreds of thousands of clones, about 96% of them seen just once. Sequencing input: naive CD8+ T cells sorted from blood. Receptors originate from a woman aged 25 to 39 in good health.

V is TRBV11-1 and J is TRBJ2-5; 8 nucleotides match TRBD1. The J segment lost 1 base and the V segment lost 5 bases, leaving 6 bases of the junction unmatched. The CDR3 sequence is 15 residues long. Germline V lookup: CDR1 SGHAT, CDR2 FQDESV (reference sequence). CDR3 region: CASSRWDRTQETQYF. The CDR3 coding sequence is TGTGCCAGCAGCCGCTGGGACAGGACCCAAGAGACCCAGTACTTC.

This CDR3 reads CASCIAGPSTDTQYF. The DNA of the CDR3 is TGCGCCAGCTGTATAGCGGGACCTAGCACAGATACGCAGTATTTT. The V and J genes are TRBV10-2 and TRBJ2-3; 8 bases match TRBD2. The germline gives CDR1 WSHSY, CDR2 SAAADI. The CDR3 is 15 residues long. Trimming took 8 bases from V and 0 from J; bases not matched to a gene: 7.

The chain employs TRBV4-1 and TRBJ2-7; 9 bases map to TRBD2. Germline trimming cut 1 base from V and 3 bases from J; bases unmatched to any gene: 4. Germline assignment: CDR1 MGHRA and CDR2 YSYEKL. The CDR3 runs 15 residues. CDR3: CASSQASGKNYEQYF. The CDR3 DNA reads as TGCGCCAGCAGCCAAGCTAGCGGGAAGAACTACGAGCAGTACTTC.

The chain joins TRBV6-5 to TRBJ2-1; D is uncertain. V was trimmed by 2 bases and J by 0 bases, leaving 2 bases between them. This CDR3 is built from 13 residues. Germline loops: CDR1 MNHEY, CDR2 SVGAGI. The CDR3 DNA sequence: TGTGCCAGCAGTTACAGCTCCTACAATGAGCAGTTCTTC. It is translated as CASSYSSYNEQFF.

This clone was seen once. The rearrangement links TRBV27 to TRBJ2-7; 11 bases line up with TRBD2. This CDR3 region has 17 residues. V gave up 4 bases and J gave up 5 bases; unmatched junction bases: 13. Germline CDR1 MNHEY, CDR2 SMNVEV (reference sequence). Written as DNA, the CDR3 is TGTGCCAGCAGTTCCCTAACCGCTAGCGGGAGGTTCAACGAGCAGTACTTC. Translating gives CASSSLTASGRFNEQYF.

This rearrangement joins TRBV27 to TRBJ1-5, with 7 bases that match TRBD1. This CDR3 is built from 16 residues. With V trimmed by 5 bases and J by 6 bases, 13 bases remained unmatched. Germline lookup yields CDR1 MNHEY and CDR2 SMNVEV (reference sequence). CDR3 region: CASSPQAWQGGQPQHF. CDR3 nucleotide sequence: TGTGCCAGCAGTCCCCAGGCCTGGCAGGGGGGTCAGCCCCAGCATTTT.

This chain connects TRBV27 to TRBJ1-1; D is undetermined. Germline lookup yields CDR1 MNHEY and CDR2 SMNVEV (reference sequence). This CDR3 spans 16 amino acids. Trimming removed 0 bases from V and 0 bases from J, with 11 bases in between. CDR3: CASSLSGTTLNTEAFF. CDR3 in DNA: TGTGCCAGCAGTTTATCTGGCACTACATTGAACACTGAAGCTTTCTTT.

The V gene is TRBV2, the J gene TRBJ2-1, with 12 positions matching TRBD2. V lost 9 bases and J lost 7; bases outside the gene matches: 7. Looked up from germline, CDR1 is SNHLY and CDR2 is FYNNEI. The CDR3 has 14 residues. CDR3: CASGPGLAGNEQFF. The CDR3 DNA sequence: TGTGCCAGTGGCCCCGGACTAGCGGGAAATGAGCAGTTCTTC. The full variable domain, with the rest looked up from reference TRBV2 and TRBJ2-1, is EPEVTQTPSHQVTQMGQEVILRCVPISNHLYFYWYRQILGQKVEFLVSFYNNEISEKSEIFDDQFSVERPDGSNFTLKIRSTKLEDSAMYFCASGPGLAGNEQFFGPGTRLTVL.

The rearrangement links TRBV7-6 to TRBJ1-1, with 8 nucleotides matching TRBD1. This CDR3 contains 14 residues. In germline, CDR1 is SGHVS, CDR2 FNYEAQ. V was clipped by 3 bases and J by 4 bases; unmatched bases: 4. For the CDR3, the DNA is TGTGCCAGCAGCTTGACAGGGGAAGCCACTGAAGCTTTCTTT. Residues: CASSLTGEATEAFF.

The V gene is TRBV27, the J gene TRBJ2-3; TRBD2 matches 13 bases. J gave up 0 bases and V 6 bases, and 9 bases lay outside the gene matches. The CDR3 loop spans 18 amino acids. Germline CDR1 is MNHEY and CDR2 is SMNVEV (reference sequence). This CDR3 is CASSATGTSGTSTDTQYF. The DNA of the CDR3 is TGTGCCAGCAGCGCAACCGGGACTAGCGGGACTAGCACAGATACGCAGTATTTT.

CDR3 DNA: TGTGCCAGTTGTCAGACTAGCGGAAACAATGAGCAGTTCTTC. This codes for CASCQTSGNNEQFF. The gene calls are TRBV19 and TRBJ2-1; 9 bases agree with TRBD2. This CDR3 comprises 14 residues. Looked up from germline, CDR1 is LNHDA and CDR2 is SQIVND (reference sequence). V shed 8 bases, J shed 5 bases, and the junction held 7 bases outside the gene matches.

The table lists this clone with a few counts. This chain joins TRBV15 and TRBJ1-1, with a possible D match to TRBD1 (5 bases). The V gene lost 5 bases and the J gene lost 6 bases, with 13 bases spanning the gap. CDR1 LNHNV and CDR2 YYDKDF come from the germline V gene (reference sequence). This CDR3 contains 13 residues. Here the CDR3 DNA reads TGTGCCACCAGCGACCGGGGGGTCTCTGAAGCTTTCTTT. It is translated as CATSDRGVSEAFF.

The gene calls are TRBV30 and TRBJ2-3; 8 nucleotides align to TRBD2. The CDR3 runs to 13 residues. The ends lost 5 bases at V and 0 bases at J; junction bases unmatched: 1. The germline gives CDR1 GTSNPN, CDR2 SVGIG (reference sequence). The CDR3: CAWASGSTDTQYF. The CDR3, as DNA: TGTGCCTGGGCTAGCGGGAGCACAGATACGCAGTATTTT.

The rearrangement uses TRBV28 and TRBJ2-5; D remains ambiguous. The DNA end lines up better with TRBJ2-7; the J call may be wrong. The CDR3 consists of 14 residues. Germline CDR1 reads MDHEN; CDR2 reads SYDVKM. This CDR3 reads CASSFLSPLYEQYF. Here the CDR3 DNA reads TGTGCCAGCAGTTTCTTGTCCCCCCTCTACGAGCAGTACTTC.

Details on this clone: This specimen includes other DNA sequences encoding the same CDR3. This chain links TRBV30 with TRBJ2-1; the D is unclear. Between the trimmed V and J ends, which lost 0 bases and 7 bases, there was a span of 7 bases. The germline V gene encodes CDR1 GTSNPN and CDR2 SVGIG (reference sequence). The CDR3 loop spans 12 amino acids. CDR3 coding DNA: TGTGCCTGGAGTGTTTTGGGTAATGAGCAGTTCTTC. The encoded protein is CAWSVLGNEQFF.

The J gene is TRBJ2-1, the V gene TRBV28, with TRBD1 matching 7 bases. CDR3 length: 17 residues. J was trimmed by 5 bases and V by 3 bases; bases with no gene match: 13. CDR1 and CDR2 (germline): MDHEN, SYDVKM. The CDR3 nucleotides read TGTGCCAGCAGTTTTCGGACAGGCGCGTACTTCCACAATGAGCAGTTCTTC. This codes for CASSFRTGAYFHNEQFF.

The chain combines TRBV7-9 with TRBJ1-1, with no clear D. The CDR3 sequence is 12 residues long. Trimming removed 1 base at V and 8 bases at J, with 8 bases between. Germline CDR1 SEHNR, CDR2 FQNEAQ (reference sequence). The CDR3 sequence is CASSLESGEAFF. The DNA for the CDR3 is TGTGCCAGCAGCTTAGAGTCCGGGGAAGCTTTCTTT.

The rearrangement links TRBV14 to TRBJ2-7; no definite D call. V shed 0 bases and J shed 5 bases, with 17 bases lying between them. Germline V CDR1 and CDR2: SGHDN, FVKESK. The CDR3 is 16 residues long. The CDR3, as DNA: TGTGCCAGCAGCCAAGAGGGCAGTTATATTAACCACGAGCAGTACTTC. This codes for CASSQEGSYINHEQYF.

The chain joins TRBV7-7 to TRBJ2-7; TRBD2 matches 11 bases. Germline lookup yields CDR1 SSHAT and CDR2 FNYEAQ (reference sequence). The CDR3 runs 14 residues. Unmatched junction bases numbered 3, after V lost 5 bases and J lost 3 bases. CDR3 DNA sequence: TGTGCCAGCAGCGGAACTAGCGGGAGCTACGAGCAGTACTTC. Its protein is CASSGTSGSYEQYF.

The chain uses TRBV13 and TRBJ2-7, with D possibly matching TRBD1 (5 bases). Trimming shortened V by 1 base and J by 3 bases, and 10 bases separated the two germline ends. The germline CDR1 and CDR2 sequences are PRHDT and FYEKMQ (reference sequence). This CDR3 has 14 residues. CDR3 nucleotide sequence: TGTGCCAGCAGCTTAGTAGGGGCTCGCTACGAGCAGTACTTC. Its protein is CASSLVGARYEQYF.

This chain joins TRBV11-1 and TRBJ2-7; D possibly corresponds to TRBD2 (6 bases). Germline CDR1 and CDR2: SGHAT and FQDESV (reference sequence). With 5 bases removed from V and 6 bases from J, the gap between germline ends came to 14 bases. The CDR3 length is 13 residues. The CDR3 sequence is CASSLPHGGEQYF. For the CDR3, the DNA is TGTGCCAGCAGCCTACCCCACGGGGGCGAGCAGTACTTC. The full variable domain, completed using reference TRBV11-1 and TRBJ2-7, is EAEVAQSPRYKITEKSQAVAFWCDPISGHATLYWYRQILGQGPELLVQFQDESVVDDSQLPKDRFSAERLKGVDSTLKIQPAELGDSAMYLCASSLPHGGEQYFGPGTRLTVT.

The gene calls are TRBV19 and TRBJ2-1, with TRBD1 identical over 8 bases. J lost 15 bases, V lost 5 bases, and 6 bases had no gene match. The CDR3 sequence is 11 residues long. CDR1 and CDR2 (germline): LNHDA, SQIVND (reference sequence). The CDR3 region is CASSLGQGRFF. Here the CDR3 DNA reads TGTGCCAGTAGTTTAGGACAGGGTAGGTTCTTC.

CDR3 residues: CASSMDGLAGADTQYF. As DNA, the CDR3 is TGTGCCAGCAGCATGGATGGACTAGCGGGAGCAGATACGCAGTATTTT. The chain joins TRBV5-4 to TRBJ2-3, with 13 bases matching TRBD2. The V segment lost 4 bases and the J segment 4 bases; nucleotides outside the gene matches: 6. CDR3 length: 16 amino acids. Per germline, CDR1 SGHNT and CDR2 YYREEE (reference sequence).

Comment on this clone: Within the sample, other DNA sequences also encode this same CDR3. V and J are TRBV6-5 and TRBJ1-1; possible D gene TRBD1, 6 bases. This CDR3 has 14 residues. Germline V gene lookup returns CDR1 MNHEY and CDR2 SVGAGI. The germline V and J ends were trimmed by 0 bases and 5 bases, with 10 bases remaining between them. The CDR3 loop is CASSYSGGGTEAFF. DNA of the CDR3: TGTGCCAGCAGTTACTCAGGGGGGGGGACTGAAGCTTTCTTT.

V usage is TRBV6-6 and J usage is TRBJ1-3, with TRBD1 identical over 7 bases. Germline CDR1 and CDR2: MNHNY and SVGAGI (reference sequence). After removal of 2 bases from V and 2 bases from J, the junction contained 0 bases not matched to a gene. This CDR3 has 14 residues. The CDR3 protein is CASSYDRAGNTIYF. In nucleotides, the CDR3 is TGTGCCAGCAGTTACGACAGGGCTGGAAACACCATATATTTT.

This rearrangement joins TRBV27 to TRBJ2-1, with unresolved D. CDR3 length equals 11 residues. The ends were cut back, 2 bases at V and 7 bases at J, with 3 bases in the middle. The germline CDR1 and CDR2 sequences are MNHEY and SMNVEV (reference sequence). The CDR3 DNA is TGTGCCAGCAGTTTACTAAATGAGCAGTTCTTC. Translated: CASSLLNEQFF.

The CDR3 protein is CASSQGAGVSYEQYF. CDR3 DNA: TGCGCCAGCAGCCAAGGTGCCGGGGTTTCCTACGAGCAGTACTTC. The chain carries TRBV4-1 and TRBJ2-7; D possibly corresponds to TRBD2 (5 bases). The CDR3 runs 15 residues. Germline V lookup: CDR1 MGHRA, CDR2 YSYEKL. Deletions cut 1 base from V and 1 base from J, with 11 bases between.

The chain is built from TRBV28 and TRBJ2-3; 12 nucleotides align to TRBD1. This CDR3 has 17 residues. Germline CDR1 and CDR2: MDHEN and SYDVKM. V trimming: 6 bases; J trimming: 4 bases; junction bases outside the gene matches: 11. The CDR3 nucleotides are TGTGCCAGCAGCATTCCGGGACAGGGGGCTTGGGCAGATACGCAGTATTTT. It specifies CASSIPGQGAWADTQYF.

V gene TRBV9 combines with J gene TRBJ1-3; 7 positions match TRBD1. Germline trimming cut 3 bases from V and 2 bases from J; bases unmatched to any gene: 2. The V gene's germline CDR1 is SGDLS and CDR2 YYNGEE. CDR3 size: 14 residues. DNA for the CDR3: TGTGCCAGCAGCGCGACAGGGCCTGGAAACACCATATATTTT. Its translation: CASSATGPGNTIYF.

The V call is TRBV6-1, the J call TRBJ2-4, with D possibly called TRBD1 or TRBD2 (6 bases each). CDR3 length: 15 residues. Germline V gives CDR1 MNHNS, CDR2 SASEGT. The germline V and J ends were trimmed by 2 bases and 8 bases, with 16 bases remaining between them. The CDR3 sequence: CASSERTGAEDIQYF. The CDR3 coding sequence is TGTGCCAGCAGTGAAAGAACGGGGGCGGAGGACATTCAGTACTTC.

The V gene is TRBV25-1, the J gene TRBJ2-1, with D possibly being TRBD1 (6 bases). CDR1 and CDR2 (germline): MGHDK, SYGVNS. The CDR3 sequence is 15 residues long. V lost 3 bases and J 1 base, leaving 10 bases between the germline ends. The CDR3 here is CASSDLDSSYNEQFF. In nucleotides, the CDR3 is TGTGCCAGCAGTGATTTGGACAGTTCCTACAATGAGCAGTTCTTC.

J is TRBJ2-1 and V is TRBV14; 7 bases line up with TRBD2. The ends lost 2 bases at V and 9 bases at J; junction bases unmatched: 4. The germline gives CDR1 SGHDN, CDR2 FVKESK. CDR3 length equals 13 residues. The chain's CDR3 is CASSQTPGGEQFF. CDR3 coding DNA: TGTGCCAGCAGCCAAACCCCGGGAGGTGAGCAGTTCTTC.